Below are 15 T cell receptor beta chains sequenced from a single sample in a study of T cell repertoires in cytomegalovirus infection. TCRdb ran MiXCR on the reads and lists one entry per CDR3 protein. This table has about 270,000 distinct CDR3 sequences, 22% appearing once. Antigens of these TCRs are unknown. Sample: cultured PBMCs, taken from culture after CMV antigen stimulation. The receptors originated from a human donor in good health (CMV status not recorded). Some clones in this sample may be carry-over from other donors' samples.

This chain connects TRBV5-6 to TRBJ1-1; 11 positions agree with TRBD1. Germline V CDR1 and CDR2: SGHDT, YYEEEE. V shed 3 bases, J shed 4 bases, and the junction held 5 bases outside the gene matches. The CDR3 totals 15 residues. As DNA, the CDR3 is TGTGCCAGCAGCTGGCCCGGGACAGGGGGCACTGAAGCTTTCTTT. It encodes CASSWPGTGGTEAFF.

The chain recombines TRBV5-6 with TRBJ2-1; either TRBD1 or TRBD2 may fit D (5 bases each). The ends were cut back, 4 bases at V and 6 bases at J, with 17 bases in the middle. Germline V lookup: CDR1 SGHDT, CDR2 YYEEEE. The CDR3 is 15 residues long. The CDR3 region is CASSHYRGPVNEQFF. Written as DNA, the CDR3 is TGTGCCAGCAGCCACTACCGGGGCCCGGTCAATGAGCAGTTCTTC.

This clonotype appeared many times. The V call is TRBV12-3 or TRBV12-4, the J call TRBJ2-7; either TRBD1 or TRBD2 may fit D (5 bases each). This CDR3 is built from 15 residues. The ends were cut back, 6 bases at V and 6 bases at J, with 21 bases in the middle. DNA for the CDR3: TGTGCCAGCAGATCACAAGGTTCCACGAGGGGCGAGCAGTACTTC. Translation gives CASRSQGSTRGEQYF.

This clonotype was observed at least ten times. V is TRBV7-8 and J is TRBJ2-7; 10 positions agree with TRBD2. This CDR3 has 15 amino acids. V shed 2 bases and J 5 bases; nucleotides not matched to a gene: 6. CDR1 and CDR2 (germline): SGHVS, FQNEAQ. Written as DNA, the CDR3 is TGTGCCAGCAGCTTAAGCGGGAGGGCCGCGGACGAGCAGTACGTC. Its protein product is CASSLSGRAADEQYV.

Ten or more counts support this clonotype. The chain recombines TRBV7-2 with TRBJ1-6, with D possibly matching TRBD1 (5 bases). CDR3 length: 15 residues. Trimming stripped 5 bases from V and 10 bases from J, with 18 bases between. Germline CDR1 and CDR2: SGHTA and FQGNSA. DNA of the CDR3: TGTGCCAGCAGCCCCGGGGGAGCTCGGGGCTCACCCCTCCACTTT. Translated, it gives CASSPGGARGSPLHF. The variable domain in full, with the rest retrieved from reference TRBV7-2 and TRBJ1-6, is GAGVSQSPSNKVTEKGKDVELRCDPISGHTALYWYRQSLGQGLEFLIYFQGNSAPDKSGLPSDRFSAERTGGSVSTLTIQRTQQEDSAVYLCASSPGGARGSPLHFGNGTRLTVT.

This clonotype showed up many times. J is TRBJ2-7 and V is TRBV7-2, with D perhaps matching TRBD1 or TRBD2 (5 bases each). Trimming removed 5 bases at V and 6 bases at J, with 23 bases between. The CDR3 is 16 residues long. CDR1 SGHTA and CDR2 FQGNSA come from the germline V gene. The CDR3 reads CASSDPGRTGRSEQYF. DNA of the CDR3: TGTGCCAGCAGCGATCCGGGGAGAACGGGGCGCTCCGAGCAGTACTTC.

In its sample, this clonotype was seen a few times. J is TRBJ2-2 and V is TRBV7-2, with 7 bases lining up with TRBD2. Germline V CDR1 and CDR2: SGHTA, FQGNSA. Unmatched junction bases numbered 8, after V lost 5 bases and J lost 5 bases. The CDR3 sequence is 15 residues long. CDR3 in DNA: TGTGCCAGCAGCCCAGCTAGCGGAGGAACCGGGGAGCTGTTTTTT. This gives the protein CASSPASGGTGELFF.

V usage is TRBV4-3 and J usage is TRBJ2-7; D remains unclear. V dropped 0 bases and J dropped 0 bases, with 15 bases sitting between them. The CDR3 contains 17 residues. Germline loops: CDR1 LGHNA, CDR2 YSLEER. Here the CDR3 reads CASSQDPFALFSYEQYF. As DNA, the CDR3 is TGCGCCAGCAGCCAAGACCCTTTCGCACTTTTCTCCTACGAGCAGTACTTC.

This clonotype came up many times. The chain combines TRBV2 with TRBJ1-6; tentative D call: TRBD1 (5 bases). Per germline, CDR1 SNHLY and CDR2 FYNNEI. The CDR3 contains 18 residues. V was clipped by 6 bases and J by 6 bases, with 24 bases between them. The CDR3 loop reads CASRDLTTGTGVNSPLHF. CDR3 DNA sequence: TGTGCCAGCAGAGATTTGACAACCGGGACGGGGGTTAATTCACCCCTCCACTTT.

The rearrangement uses TRBV14 and TRBJ2-2; perhaps TRBD2 as D (5 bases). The V end lost 1 base, the J end lost 0 bases, and 12 bases lay between the germline ends. The CDR3 spans 17 residues. Germline assignment: CDR1 SGHDN and CDR2 FVKESK. As DNA, the CDR3 is TGTGCCAGCAGCCAAGGCGAGGGTGCCCCGAACACCGGGGAGCTGTTTTTT. Translation: CASSQGEGAPNTGELFF. The full variable domain, rest sourced from reference TRBV14 and TRBJ2-2, is EAGVTQFPSHSVIEKGQTVTLRCDPISGHDNLYWYRRVMGKEIKFLLHFVKESKQDESGMPNNRFLAERTGGTYSTLKVQPAELEDSGVYFCASSQGEGAPNTGELFFGEGSRLTVL.

This rearrangement joins TRBV14 to TRBJ1-1; no clear D gene. The V gene's germline CDR1 is SGHDN and CDR2 FVKESK. The length of the CDR3 is 14 residues. Trimming took off 0 bases at V and 4 bases at J, with 9 bases between the two ends. CDR3: CASSQEMVFTEAFF. The CDR3 nucleotides read TGTGCCAGCAGCCAAGAAATGGTGTTCACTGAAGCTTTCTTT.

The rearrangement joins TRBV9 to TRBJ2-1; the D is unclear. In germline, CDR1 is SGDLS, CDR2 YYNGEE. CDR3 length: 13 residues. Trimming removed 0 bases from V and 8 bases from J, with 9 bases in between. The CDR3 here is CASSVGGSDEQFF. The DNA of the CDR3 is TGTGCCAGCAGCGTAGGTGGCTCGGATGAGCAGTTCTTC.

This clonotype was observed a few times. The chain combines TRBV7-8 with TRBJ2-3; the D gene is possibly TRBD2 (6 bases). The CDR3 length is 17 residues. CDR1 SGHVS and CDR2 FQNEAQ come from the germline V gene. V lost 0 bases and J lost 0, with 13 bases in between. CDR3 sequence: CASSLALGGTSTDTQYF. CDR3 coding DNA: TGTGCCAGCAGCTTAGCGCTCGGCGGGACTAGCACAGATACGCAGTATTTT.

The chain links TRBV19 to TRBJ2-5; D possibly uses TRBD1 or TRBD2 (5 bases each). Trimming cost V 9 bases and J 4 bases, with 15 bases left between them. This CDR3 region has 13 residues. Germline CDR1 LNHDA, CDR2 SQIVND (reference sequence). The CDR3 region has the DNA TGTGCCAGCGCCCCCGGGGACGGAGAGACCCAGTACTTC. This codes for CASAPGDGETQYF.

For the CDR3, the DNA is TGTGCCAGCAGGTCTACAGGGGGGAGCAATCAGCCCCAGCATTTT. This encodes CASRSTGGSNQPQHF. The chain is built from TRBV28 and TRBJ1-5; 8 nucleotides match TRBD1. The length of the CDR3 is 15 residues. Looked up from germline, CDR1 is MDHEN and CDR2 is SYDVKM. Trimming at V came to 6 bases and at J to 1 base, leaving 5 bases not matched to a gene.